One and the same sample provided the 28 T cell receptor beta chains below, sequenced in a study of T cells in localized non-small cell lung cancer. Generated by immunoSEQ multiplex PCR, the TCRdb table keeps only in-frame clones and is missing some. Of 50,000 to 75,000 clones listed, over 85% are singletons. The material was peripheral blood, obtained before any cancer treatment. Receptors originate from a man aged 35-69 years with stage I squamous cell lung carcinoma.

V gene TRBV5-4 combines with J gene TRBJ2-1; possible D gene TRBD2, 5 bases. The CDR3 is made up of 17 amino acids. V lost 6 bases to trimming and J lost 6 bases, with 25 bases between them. Germline-derived CDR1 and CDR2 are SGHNT and YYREEE (reference sequence). The CDR3 is CASNKDYHGSDANEQFF. The CDR3 nucleotides are TGTGCCAGCAACAAAGACTATCATGGGTCTGACGCCAATGAGCAGTTCTTC.

The chain couples TRBV25-1 to TRBJ2-5; 7 bases are a match to TRBD2. The V and J ends lost 5 bases and 4 bases, in that order; junction bases with no gene match: 4. The CDR3 sequence is 13 residues long. In germline, CDR1 is MGHDK, CDR2 SYGVNS. As DNA, the CDR3 is TGTGCCAGCAGTTCAGGACTAGGAGAGACCCAGTACTTC. Translated: CASSSGLGETQYF.

This sequence joins TRBV7-9 and TRBJ2-3; TRBD2 agrees at 7 bases. The CDR3 totals 15 residues. Per germline, CDR1 SEHNR and CDR2 FQNEAQ (reference sequence). Trimming took 1 base from V and 4 from J; bases not matched to a gene: 5. CDR3 DNA: TGTGCCAGCAGCTTAGGGGCGGGAGAGGCAGATACGCAGTATTTT. Encoded protein: CASSLGAGEADTQYF.

The chain has TRBV7-2 and TRBJ1-5; no definite D call. V lost 2 bases and J lost 4, with 9 bases in between. This CDR3 comprises 14 residues. CDR1 SGHTA and CDR2 FQGNSA come from the germline V gene. The CDR3 is CASSLRSDNQPQHF. For the CDR3, the DNA is TGTGCCAGCAGCTTACGATCAGATAATCAGCCCCAGCATTTT.

The J gene is TRBJ2-3, the V gene TRBV2; D is perhaps TRBD2 (6 bases). The CDR3 extends over 13 amino acids. The germline V gene encodes CDR1 SNHLY and CDR2 FYNNEI. The germline V and J ends were trimmed by 9 bases and 0 bases, with 10 bases remaining between them. The CDR3 is CARGGTSTDTQYF. CDR3 bases: TGTGCCAGAGGCGGGACCAGCACAGATACGCAGTATTTT.

The chain has TRBV5-8 and TRBJ2-5; D possibly corresponds to TRBD1 (5 bases). V was shortened by 6 bases and J by 2 bases, with 14 bases between the two germline ends. This CDR3 comprises 14 residues. Per the germline V gene, CDR1 is SGHTS and CDR2 is YDEGEE. The CDR3 reads CASTSDRFQETQYF. Written as DNA, the CDR3 is TGTGCCAGCACTTCCGACAGATTTCAAGAGACCCAGTACTTC.

There are a few counts of this clone. The chain joins TRBV19 to TRBJ2-5; 8 nucleotides align to TRBD2. CDR3 length: 16 residues. V trimming: 3 bases; J trimming: 5 bases; junction bases outside the gene matches: 11. In germline, CDR1 is LNHDA, CDR2 SQIVND (reference sequence). As DNA, the CDR3 is TGTGCCAGTAGTATGGGTATCGTACAGCGGGGGGAGACCCAGTACTTC. It is translated as CASSMGIVQRGETQYF.

The chain employs TRBV30 and TRBJ1-2, with unresolved D. The CDR3 runs to 11 residues. Trimming stripped 1 base from V and 2 bases from J, with 2 bases between. Germline V gene sequence: CDR1 GTSNPN, CDR2 SVGIG (reference sequence). CDR3 residues: CAWSENYGYTF. CDR3 nucleotides: TGTGCCTGGAGTGAGAACTATGGCTACACCTTC.

Concerning this clone itself: This sample also contains other DNA sequences that code for the same CDR3. The V and J genes are TRBV19 and TRBJ1-1; D remains unclear. CDR3 length equals 13 residues. Germline CDR1 is LNHDA and CDR2 is SQIVND (reference sequence). The V gene lost 9 bases and the J gene lost 4 bases, with 15 bases spanning the gap. CDR3 DNA: TGTGCCAGCGCCAACTGGGAGGCCACTGAAGCTTTCTTT. Residues: CASANWEATEAFF. The variable domain in full, completed from reference TRBV19 and TRBJ1-1, reads DGGITQSPKYLFRKEGQNVTLSCEQNLNHDAMYWYRQDPGQGLRLIYYSQIVNDFQKGDIAEGYSVSREKKESFPLTVTSAQKNPTAFYLCASANWEATEAFFGQGTRLTVV.

This clone was counted between two and nine times. The rearrangement uses TRBV6-1 and TRBJ2-7; TRBD1 or TRBD2 may be the D gene (5 bases each). The ends were cut back, 10 bases at V and 2 bases at J, with 18 bases in the middle. Per the germline V gene, CDR1 is MNHNS and CDR2 is SASEGT. The CDR3 sequence is 14 residues long. CDR3 coding DNA: TGTGCCACGATCCGGGACCCAGGACCCTACGAGCAGTACTTC. It is translated as CATIRDPGPYEQYF.

This clone was seen once. The germline gene is not matched at one end of the junction; a read error may be the cause. This chain links TRBV7-7 with TRBJ1-4; no firm D call. Germline CDR1 is SSHAT and CDR2 is FNYEAQ (reference sequence). The CDR3 totals 13 residues. The CDR3 reads CASSLGANEKLFF. The CDR3 bases are TGTGCTAGCAGCTTAGGTGCTAATGAAAAACTGTTTTTT.

V and J are TRBV28 and TRBJ1-2; maybe TRBD1 (5 bases). V was pared by 1 base and J by 5 bases, with 14 bases between. The CDR3 length is 15 residues. Germline CDR1 reads MDHEN; CDR2 reads SYDVKM. The CDR3 DNA follows: TGTGCCAGCAGTTTATTCCGGTCGGGGCGGTATGGCTACACCTTC. Protein sequence: CASSLFRSGRYGYTF.

The chain uses TRBV28 and TRBJ1-4; no definite D call. The V gene lost 3 bases and the J gene lost 8 bases, with 13 bases spanning the gap. The CDR3 is 14 amino acids. The V gene's germline CDR1 is MDHEN and CDR2 SYDVKM. CDR3 loop: CASSFGQAGEKLFF. The CDR3 nucleotides read TGTGCCAGCAGTTTCGGGCAGGCCGGGGAAAAACTGTTTTTT.

In this sample, this clone turned up once. The chain uses TRBV9 and TRBJ1-1; D unresolved. Per germline, CDR1 SGDLS and CDR2 YYNGEE. V dropped 0 bases and J dropped 0 bases, with 12 bases sitting between them. The CDR3 is 16 residues long. CDR3 sequence (DNA): TGTGCCAGCAGCGTAGCTTCGGCAGTAATGAACACTGAAGCTTTCTTT. Protein: CASSVASAVMNTEAFF.

This clone showed up just once. This sequence joins TRBV30 and TRBJ2-1, with 13 bases lining up with TRBD2. Germline V gene lookup returns CDR1 GTSNPN and CDR2 SVGIG (reference sequence). V lost 0 bases and J lost 3; bases outside the gene matches: 8. This CDR3 comprises 18 residues. CDR3 nucleotides: TGTGCCTGGAGTGTATGGGCAGGGACTAGCGGGAACTACAATGAGCAGTTCTTC. Encoded protein: CAWSVWAGTSGNYNEQFF.

V is TRBV4-3 and J is TRBJ2-7, with 11 bases identical to TRBD1. The CDR3 runs to 18 residues. CDR1 and CDR2 (germline): LGHNA, YSLEER. V lost 0 bases to trimming and J lost 4 bases; unmatched junction nucleotides: 11. The CDR3, as DNA: TGCGCCAGCAGCCAAGATAGCGGGTGGACAGGGGGCGCGTACGAGCAGTACTTC. This translates into CASSQDSGWTGGAYEQYF.

The chain employs TRBV30 and TRBJ2-5; the D gene is possibly TRBD1 (6 bases). CDR1 and CDR2 (germline): GTSNPN, SVGIG (reference sequence). The length of the CDR3 is 13 residues. Trimming removed 4 bases from V and 2 bases from J, with 11 bases in between. The CDR3 is CAWIGTTQETQYF. The DNA for the CDR3 is TGTGCCTGGATCGGGACAACGCAAGAGACCCAGTACTTC.

The rearrangement links TRBV25-1 to TRBJ2-5, with TRBD2 matching over 11 bases. Germline loops: CDR1 MGHDK, CDR2 SYGVNS. This CDR3 is 15 amino acids long. The ends lost 3 bases at V and 1 base at J; junction bases unmatched: 1. The CDR3: CASSDTSGGQETQYF. CDR3 DNA: TGTGCCAGCAGTGATACTAGCGGGGGCCAAGAGACCCAGTACTTC.

This rearrangement joins TRBV19 to TRBJ2-2; 8 nucleotides agree with TRBD2. CDR1 is LNHDA and CDR2 is SQIVND in the germline V gene (reference sequence). The CDR3 is 16 amino acids. V dropped 5 bases and J dropped 3; count of bases not matched to a gene: 8. CDR3 residues: CASSGERGRDTGELFF. The CDR3, as DNA: TGTGCCAGTAGTGGAGAGCGGGGGCGCGACACCGGGGAGCTGTTTTTT. Using reference TRBV19 and TRBJ2-2 for the parts outside the CDR3, the full variable domain is DGGITQSPKYLFRKEGQNVTLSCEQNLNHDAMYWYRQDPGQGLRLIYYSQIVNDFQKGDIAEGYSVSREKKESFPLTVTSAQKNPTAFYLCASSGERGRDTGELFFGEGSRLTVL.

The chain joins TRBV28 to TRBJ1-2; the D gene is possibly TRBD1 (5 bases). This CDR3 region has 15 residues. CDR1 is MDHEN and CDR2 is SYDVKM in the germline V gene. Trimming stripped 2 bases from V and 6 bases from J, with 16 bases between. The CDR3 loop is CASSLGTAHRDGYTF. In DNA form, the CDR3 reads TGTGCCAGCAGTTTAGGGACGGCTCATCGGGATGGCTACACCTTC.

The genes are TRBV7-8 and TRBJ2-3, with D maybe TRBD1 (6 bases). There are 15 residues in the CDR3. Germline V gives CDR1 SGHVS, CDR2 FQNEAQ. V was cut by 7 bases and J by 8 bases, with 22 bases left in between. The CDR3, as DNA: TGTGCCAGCACCTCTTCGACAGGACAGTTGGGTACGCAGTATTTT. Its protein is CASTSSTGQLGTQYF.

In nucleotides, the CDR3 is TGTGCCAGCAGTGAAGCAAGAGAGACTAGGGACTACGAGCAGTACTTC. This translates into CASSEARETRDYEQYF. J is TRBJ2-7 and V is TRBV6-1; tentatively, D is TRBD2 (6 bases). CDR1 is MNHNS and CDR2 is SASEGT in the germline V gene. V was pared by 0 bases and J by 3 bases, with 15 bases between. CDR3 size: 16 residues.

The genes are TRBV28 and TRBJ1-2, with D hard to call. Germline V gives CDR1 MDHEN, CDR2 SYDVKM. CDR3 length: 14 amino acids. V was pared by 6 bases and J by 5 bases, with 16 bases between. CDR3 in amino acids: CASSLGPRGYGYTF. CDR3 DNA sequence: TGTGCCAGCAGCCTAGGCCCCCGTGGATATGGCTACACCTTC.

The V call is TRBV5-1, the J call TRBJ1-1, with D perhaps TRBD1 (6 bases). The CDR3 runs to 13 residues. V dropped 1 base and J dropped 4 bases, with 8 bases sitting between them. Germline values: CDR1 SGHRS, CDR2 YFSETQ. CDR3 region: CASSLSRGTEAFF. CDR3 DNA sequence: TGCGCCAGCAGCTTGAGCAGGGGCACTGAAGCTTTCTTT.

J is TRBJ2-7 and V is TRBV5-1; D remains unclear. V dropped 0 bases and J dropped 6 bases, with 10 bases sitting between them. The CDR3 has 13 residues. Germline values: CDR1 SGHRS, CDR2 YFSETQ. CDR3: CASSLEQNSEQYF. The CDR3 DNA follows: TGCGCCAGCAGCTTGGAGCAGAATTCCGAGCAGTACTTC.

For this clone: The junction differs from germline at one of its ends, possibly a read error. The chain uses TRBV28 and TRBJ1-1; D not resolved. The CDR3 length is 15 residues. Germline-derived CDR1 and CDR2 are MDHEN and SYDVKM. This CDR3 is CASSPRSGWNTKAFF. CDR3 DNA sequence: TGTGCCAGCAGTCCACGGTCCGGGTGGAACACTAAAGCTTTCTTT.

The rearrangement links TRBV7-9 to TRBJ1-2; D perhaps matches TRBD1 (5 bases). Germline-derived CDR1 and CDR2 are SEHNR and FQNEAQ (reference sequence). The length of the CDR3 is 14 residues. Deletions cut 5 bases from V and 7 bases from J, with 17 bases between. This CDR3 reads CASSTGKGRTGYTF. For the CDR3, the DNA is TGTGCCAGCAGCACCGGGAAGGGGAGAACTGGCTACACCTTC.

The chain couples TRBV5-1 to TRBJ2-7; D uncertain. Germline assignment: CDR1 SGHRS and CDR2 YFSETQ. This CDR3 spans 13 amino acids. Trimming pared 1 base from V and 1 base from J, leaving 6 bases between. The CDR3 loop reads CASSLRLSYEQYF. As DNA, the CDR3 is TGCGCCAGCAGCTTGAGGTTATCCTACGAGCAGTACTTC. Full variable domain (remainder filled in from reference TRBV5-1 and TRBJ2-7): KAGVTQTPRYLIKTRGQQVTLSCSPISGHRSVSWYQQTPGQGLQFLFEYFSETQRNKGNFPGRFSGRQFSNSRSEMNVSTLELGDSALYLCASSLRLSYEQYFGPGTRLTVT.